A selection of T cell receptor beta chains follows, all from one sample in a study of shared clonotypes between healthy human individuals. Profiled with immunoSEQ multiplex PCR; TCRdb holds only in-frame clones, not every one. Among roughly 2.6 million clones listed, around nine tenths were seen once. Specimen: naive CD4+ T cells sorted from blood. These receptors all stem from a man younger than 35 in good health. The CDR3 runs from the conserved cysteine through the conserved F or W. Each record gives: clone size, J gene, V gene, D gene, CDR3 DNA, CDR3 protein. A D gene is named only where the DNA matches it firmly. Only part of the rows carry a size: once, few, many, or a class if the clone is expanded.

size: -; J: TRBJ1-1; V: TRBV5-1; D: -; DNA: TGCGCCAGCAGCACTGGAGGCACTGAAGCTTTCTTT; CDR3: CASSTGGTEAFF
size: once; J: TRBJ2-1; V: TRBV6-5; D: -; DNA: TGTGCCAGCAGTAATACAAACAATGAGCAGTTCTTC; CDR3: CASSNTNNEQFF
size: -; J: TRBJ2-1; V: TRBV4-1; D: TRBD1; DNA: TGCGCCAGCAGACTGACAGGGGGCAGTAAGAATGAGCAGTTCTTC; CDR3: CASRLTGGSKNEQFF
size: -; J: TRBJ2-1; V: TRBV10-3; D: TRBD2; DNA: TGTGCCATCAGTGAAAGGGCGGCTAGCGGGAGGTTCGACAATGAGCAGTTCTTC; CDR3: CAISERAASGRFDNEQFF
size: -; J: TRBJ2-7; V: TRBV27; D: -; DNA: TGTGCCAGCATGGCCTCTAGCAGCTACGAGCAGTACTTC; CDR3: CASMASSSYEQYF
size: once; J: TRBJ1-1; V: TRBV15; D: TRBD1; DNA: TGTGCCACCAGCCGACTCAACCCAGGGGGCACTGAAGCTTTCTTT; CDR3: CATSRLNPGGTEAFF
size: -; J: TRBJ1-2; V: TRBV7-2; D: -; DNA: TGTGCCAGCAGCTTAGATTTCACCGGGTATGGCTACACCTTC; CDR3: CASSLDFTGYGYTF
size: once; J: TRBJ1-5; V: TRBV19; D: TRBD1; DNA: TGTGCCAGTCAGGAGGGACAGGGGATCAATCAGCCCCAGCATTTT; CDR3: CASQEGQGINQPQHF
size: -; J: TRBJ2-5; V: TRBV10-3; D: TRBD2; DNA: TGTGCCATCAGGCCCTCACTAGCGGGGGGGCAAGAGACCCAGTACTTC; CDR3: CAIRPSLAGGQETQYF
size: -; J: TRBJ2-5; V: TRBV4-1; D: TRBD2; DNA: TGCGCCAGCAGCCCTCTAGCGGGAGCAACCGGTCGGACCCAGTACTTC; CDR3: CASSPLAGATGRTQYF
size: -; J: TRBJ2-7; V: TRBV5-1; D: TRBD2; DNA: TGCGCCAGCACCCCGGCGGGGGAGTCCGAATCCGAGCAGTACTTC; CDR3: CASTPAGESESEQYF
size: -; J: TRBJ2-2; V: TRBV5-1; D: -; DNA: TGCGCCAGCAGCTTGGATCCGGCCACCGGGGAGCTGTTTTTT; CDR3: CASSLDPATGELFF
size: once; J: TRBJ1-1; V: TRBV5-6; D: TRBD1; DNA: TGTGCCAGCAGCTTGGAACAGGGGGCGCGAAGGGCTGAAGCTTTCTTT; CDR3: CASSLEQGARRAEAFF
size: -; J: TRBJ2-3; V: TRBV5-4; D: -; DNA: TGTGCCAGCAGCTTGGGGGCGGTGACTAGCACAGATACGCAGTATTTT; CDR3: CASSLGAVTSTDTQYF
size: -; J: TRBJ1-2; V: TRBV7-8; D: -; DNA: TGTGCCAGCAGCTTAGGTTGGGGGAACAGAGGCTACACCTTC; CDR3: CASSLGWGNRGYTF
size: -; J: TRBJ1-1; V: TRBV25-1; D: -; DNA: TGTGCCAGCAGTGAAGCTTTCTTT; CDR3: CASSEAFF
size: -; J: TRBJ2-6; V: TRBV4-3; D: -; DNA: TGCGCCAGCAGCCAAGACCGACCGGTCTCTGGGGCCAACGTCCTGACTTTC; CDR3: CASSQDRPVSGANVLTF
size: -; J: TRBJ2-3; V: TRBV25-1; D: -; DNA: TGTGCCAGCAGGCTTGGGTATATCCAGTTCGGAGATACGCAGTATTTT; CDR3: CASRLGYIQFGDTQYF
size: -; J: TRBJ2-1; V: TRBV5-1; D: TRBD2; DNA: TGCGCCAGCAGCCCTATAGCGGGAGGCCCCTCTAATGAGCAGTTCTTC; CDR3: CASSPIAGGPSNEQFF
size: -; J: TRBJ1-2; V: TRBV10-2; D: TRBD1; DNA: TGCGCCAGCAGTGAGGAGGGGGCCCGTGGGAGTGGCTACACCTTC; CDR3: CASSEEGARGSGYTF
size: once; J: TRBJ2-3; V: TRBV4-1; D: TRBD2; DNA: TGCGCCAGCAGCCAAGTCAGGGGAAGGGGACTAGGGACAGATACGCAGTATTTT; CDR3: CASSQVRGRGLGTDTQYF
size: -; J: TRBJ2-2; V: TRBV11-2; D: -; DNA: TGTGCCAGCAGCCCAGGGGCTCGGAACACCGGGGAGCTGTTTTTT; CDR3: CASSPGARNTGELFF
size: once; J: TRBJ2-1; V: TRBV5-1; D: -; DNA: TGCGCCAGCAGCGTAGTGACATTCGGGACCAGCTCCTACAATGAGCAGTTCTTC; CDR3: CASSVVTFGTSSYNEQFF
size: -; J: TRBJ2-7; V: TRBV2; D: -; DNA: TGTGCCAATAAAAACAGGGACGAGCAGTACTTC; CDR3: CANKNRDEQYF